This TCR beta chain appears in the sequencing data of a study of early stage breast cancer tumors. Libraries were prepared by immunoSEQ multiplex PCR; TCRdb keeps only in-frame clonotypes and omits some of them. The sample comprises some 32,000 clones, almost 75% of which are singletons, and about 9.5% rests with the top ten. The CDR3 loop spans 14 amino acids. The germline gives CDR1 SGHTA, CDR2 FQGNSA. The V gene end was trimmed by 3 bases and the J gene end by 2 bases; junction bases not matched to a gene: 1. The sequence came from a person between 30 and 45 years old with breast cancer. The material sequenced was breast tumor tissue. The V and J genes are TRBV7-2 and TRBJ2-5; 9 bases are shared with TRBD1. The CDR3 bases are TGTGCCAGCAGCTTTGACAGGGGGCAAGAGACCCAGTACTTC. It specifies CASSFDRGQETQYF.